A selection of T cell receptor beta chains follows, all from one sample in a study of T cells after yellow fever vaccination. In TCRdb, the 5' RACE reads were re-called with MiXCR into one record per CDR3 protein. The sample includes 35,000 to 55,000 distinct CDR3 sequences, 5% to 7% seen only once; the top ten take more than 9%. Sequences were derived from PBMCs, either bulk or a sorted T-cell subset (CD4+, CD8+, memory, or dextramer-sorted; not recorded which), sampled 45 days after the yellow fever booster vaccination. The receptors derive from a young man who received the YFV17D yellow fever vaccine. The CDR3 runs from the conserved cysteine through the conserved F or W. The D gene is left open where the match is weak. Rows give clone size only sometimes, using once, few, many, or a class for an expanded clone.

many	.	TRBV6-2/TRBV6-3	TRBJ1-5	CASSSVYQPQHF	TGTGCCAGCAGTTCCGTATATCAGCCCCAGCATTTT
.	.	TRBV24-1	TRBJ1-1	CATQAPGQNTEAFF	TGTGCCACTCAGGCCCCGGGGCAGAACACTGAAGCTTTCTTT
many	.	TRBV15	TRBJ1-4	CATSREGRQANEKLFF	TGTGCCACCAGCAGAGAGGGGAGACAGGCGAATGAAAAACTGTTTTTT
medium-sized	.	TRBV24-1	TRBJ2-5	CATSDFMGGETQYF	TGTGCCACCAGTGATTTTATGGGTGGAGAGACCCAGTACTTC
many	TRBD1	TRBV11-2	TRBJ2-7	CASRPDGTGYEQYF	TGTGCCAGCAGACCGGACGGGACAGGCTACGAGCAGTACTTC
many	TRBD1	TRBV4-3	TRBJ1-1	CASSQEYYRGRNTEAFF	TGCGCCAGCAGCCAAGAGTACTACAGGGGGCGGAACACTGAAGCTTTCTTT
many	TRBD1	TRBV27	TRBJ2-3	CASSLLRTGVEYF	TGTGCCAGCAGTTTACTACGGACAGGGGTGGAGTATTTT
.	.	TRBV20-1	TRBJ2-3	CSAREGHEAQYF	TGCAGTGCTAGAGAGGGCCACGAGGCGCAGTATTTT
many	.	TRBV2	TRBJ2-7	CASKGGEQYF	TGTGCCAGCAAAGGGGGTGAGCAGTACTTC
.	.	TRBV12-3/TRBV12-4	TRBJ2-3	CASSPTPGPDSQYF	TGTGCCAGCAGCCCAACCCCGGGGCCAGATTCGCAGTATTTT
.	.	TRBV11-3	TRBJ2-7	CASSLSPSPTSVKIYEQYF	TGTGCCAGCAGCTTATCCCCGAGTCCCACCTCCGTTAAGATCTACGAGCAGTACTTC
few	.	TRBV28	TRBJ2-5	CASSLFPRETQYF	TGTGCCAGCAGTTTATTCCCACGGGAGACCCAGTACTTC
many	.	TRBV29-1	TRBJ1-1	CSVGLGSQTEAFF	TGCAGCGTTGGCCTCGGCAGCCAAACTGAAGCTTTCTTT
many	TRBD1	TRBV7-2	TRBJ2-7	CASSFAYRGSEQYF	TGTGCCAGCAGCTTCGCGTACAGGGGCAGCGAGCAGTACTTC
many	TRBD2	TRBV20-1	TRBJ2-3	CSARDPAGSTDTQYF	TGCAGTGCTAGAGATCCAGCGGGATCCACAGATACGCAGTATTTT
many	.	TRBV12-3/TRBV12-4	TRBJ1-1	CASSLGTEAFF	TGTGCCAGCAGTTTAGGCACTGAAGCTTTCTTT
few	TRBD2	TRBV10-3	TRBJ2-7	CAAAGTSYEQYF	TGTGCCGCAGCCGGGACTAGCTACGAGCAGTACTTC
few	.	TRBV18	TRBJ2-4	CASSPSLRGSPSDIQYF	TGTGCCAGCTCACCCTCCCTACGAGGGAGCCCTTCGGACATTCAGTACTTC
many	.	TRBV2	TRBJ1-2	CASSVWGARADGYTF	TGTGCCAGCAGTGTATGGGGGGCTAGGGCTGATGGCTACACCTTC